This T cell receptor beta chain was sequenced during a study of T cells after yellow fever vaccination. Regarding the study as a whole: One caveat is that FACS-sorted repertoires could contain abundant clonotypes contaminating from the bulk population. Among primary-vaccination clones, most reappeared after the booster, at roughly 95% for CD4 and under 90% for CD8. Though weaker, the secondary response peaked faster, on day 5 versus 15.

TCRdb itself ran the 5' RACE reads through MiXCR, one entry per CDR3 protein. The sample has hundreds of thousands of distinct CDR3 sequences, around 3.6% seen once. This clonotype was detected ten times or more. Its antigen is not known. The length of the CDR3 is 17 residues. V lost 1 base and J 2 bases, leaving 15 bases between the germline ends. Germline V gives CDR1 LNHNV, CDR2 YYDKDF (reference sequence). The sequence came from a man between 18 and 29 years old who received the YFV17D yellow fever vaccine. The sample here was PBMCs, taken on the day of the yellow fever booster vaccination. The chain uses TRBV15 and TRBJ2-4, with D perhaps being TRBD1 or TRBD2 (6 bases each). CDR3: CATSRVGRGGPKNIQYF. CDR3 coding DNA: TGTGCCACCAGCAGAGTTGGGAGAGGGGGGCCCAAAAACATTCAGTACTTC.